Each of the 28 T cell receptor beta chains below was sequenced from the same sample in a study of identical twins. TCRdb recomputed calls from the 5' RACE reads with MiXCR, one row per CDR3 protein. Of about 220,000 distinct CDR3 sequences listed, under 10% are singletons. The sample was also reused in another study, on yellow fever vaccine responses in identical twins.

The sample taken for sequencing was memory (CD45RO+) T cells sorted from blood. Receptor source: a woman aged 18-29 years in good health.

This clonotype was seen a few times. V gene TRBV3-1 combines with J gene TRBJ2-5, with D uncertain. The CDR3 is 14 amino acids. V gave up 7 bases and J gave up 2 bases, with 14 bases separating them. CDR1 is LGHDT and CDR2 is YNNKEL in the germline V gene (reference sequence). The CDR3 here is CASTANGPQETQYF. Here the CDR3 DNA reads TGTGCCAGCACCGCAAACGGGCCTCAAGAGACCCAGTACTTC.

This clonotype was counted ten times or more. The CDR3: CASSSPQVLTGAFYEQYF. CDR3 bases: TGTGCCAGCAGTTCCCCCCAAGTTTTAACTGGCGCCTTCTACGAGCAGTACTTC. This rearrangement joins TRBV28 to TRBJ2-7, with D hard to call. The V end was cut by 4 bases, the J end by 3 bases, with 25 bases between. The length of the CDR3 is 18 residues. Germline-derived CDR1 and CDR2 are MDHEN and SYDVKM.

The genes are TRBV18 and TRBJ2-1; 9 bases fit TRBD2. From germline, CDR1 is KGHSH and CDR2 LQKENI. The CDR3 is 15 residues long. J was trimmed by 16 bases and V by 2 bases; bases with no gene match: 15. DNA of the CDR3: TGTGCCAGCTCACCAGGGTTAGCGGGGGACCCGAGGAGCTTCTTC. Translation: CASSPGLAGDPRSFF.

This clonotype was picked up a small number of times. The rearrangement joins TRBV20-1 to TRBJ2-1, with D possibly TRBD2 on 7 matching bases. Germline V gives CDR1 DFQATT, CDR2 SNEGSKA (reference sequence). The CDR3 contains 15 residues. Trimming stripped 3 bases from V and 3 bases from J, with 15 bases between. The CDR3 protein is CSASLGGLDYNEQFF. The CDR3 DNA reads TGCAGTGCTAGCCTCGGGGGGCTCGACTACAATGAGCAGTTCTTC.

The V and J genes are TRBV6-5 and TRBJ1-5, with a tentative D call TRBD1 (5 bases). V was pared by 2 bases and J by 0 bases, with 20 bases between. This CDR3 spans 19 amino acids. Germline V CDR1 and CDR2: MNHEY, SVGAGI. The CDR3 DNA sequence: TGTGCCAGCAGTTACGGCCTTACGGGTGGGACGGCTAGCAATCAGCCCCAGCATTTT. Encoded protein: CASSYGLTGGTASNQPQHF.

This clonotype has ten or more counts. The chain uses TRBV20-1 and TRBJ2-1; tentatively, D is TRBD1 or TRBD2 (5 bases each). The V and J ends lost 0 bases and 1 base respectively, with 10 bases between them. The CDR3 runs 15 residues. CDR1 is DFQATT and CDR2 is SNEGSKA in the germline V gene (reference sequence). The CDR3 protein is CSARDLGVSYNEQFF. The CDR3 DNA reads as TGCAGTGCTAGAGATTTGGGGGTTTCCTACAATGAGCAGTTCTTC.

The CDR3 nucleotides are TGCAGTGCTACGCTAGCGGGGGGGCGAGATACGCAGTATTTT. It encodes CSATLAGGRDTQYF. This chain connects TRBV20-1 to TRBJ2-3; 12 positions match TRBD2. Trimming at V came to 4 bases and at J to 5 bases, leaving 4 bases not matched to a gene. The CDR3 has 14 amino acids. Germline V gives CDR1 DFQATT, CDR2 SNEGSKA (reference sequence).

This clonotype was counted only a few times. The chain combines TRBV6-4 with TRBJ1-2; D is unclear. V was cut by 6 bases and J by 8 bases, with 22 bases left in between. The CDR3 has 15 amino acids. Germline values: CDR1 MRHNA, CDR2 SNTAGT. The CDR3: CASSPQTESLFGYTF. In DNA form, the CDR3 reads TGTGCCAGCAGCCCCCAGACGGAATCCCTTTTCGGCTACACCTTC.

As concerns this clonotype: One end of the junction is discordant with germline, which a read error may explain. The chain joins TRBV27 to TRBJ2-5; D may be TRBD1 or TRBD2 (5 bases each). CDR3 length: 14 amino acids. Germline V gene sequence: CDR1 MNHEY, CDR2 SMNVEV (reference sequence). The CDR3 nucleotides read TGTGCCAGCAGTTTATCTGGGGACCAGGAGACCCAGTACTTC. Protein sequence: CASSLSGDQETQYF.

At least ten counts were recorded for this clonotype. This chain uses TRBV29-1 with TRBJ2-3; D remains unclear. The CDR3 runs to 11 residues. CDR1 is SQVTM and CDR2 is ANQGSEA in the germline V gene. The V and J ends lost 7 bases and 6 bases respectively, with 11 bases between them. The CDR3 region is CSAGLEDTQYF. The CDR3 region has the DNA TGCAGCGCCGGGCTAGAGGATACGCAGTATTTT.

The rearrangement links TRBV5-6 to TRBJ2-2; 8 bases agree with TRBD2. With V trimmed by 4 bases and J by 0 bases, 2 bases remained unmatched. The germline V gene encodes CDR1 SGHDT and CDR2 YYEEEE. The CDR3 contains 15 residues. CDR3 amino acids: CASSKLAANTGELFF. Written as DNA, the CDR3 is TGTGCCAGCAGCAAACTAGCGGCGAACACCGGGGAGCTGTTTTTT.

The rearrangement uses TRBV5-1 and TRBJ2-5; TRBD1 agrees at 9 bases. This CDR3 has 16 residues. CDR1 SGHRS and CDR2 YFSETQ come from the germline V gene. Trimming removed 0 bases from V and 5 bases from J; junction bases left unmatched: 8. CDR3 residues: CASSLAGQGWRETQYF. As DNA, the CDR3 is TGCGCCAGCAGCTTGGCCGGACAGGGGTGGCGCGAGACCCAGTACTTC.

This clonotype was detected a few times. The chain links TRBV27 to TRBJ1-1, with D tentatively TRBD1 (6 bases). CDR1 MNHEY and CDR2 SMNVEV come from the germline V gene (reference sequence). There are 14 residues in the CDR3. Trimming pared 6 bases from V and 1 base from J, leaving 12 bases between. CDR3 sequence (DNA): TGTGCCAGCAGGTCCAGGGGATGGAACACTGAAGCTTTCTTT. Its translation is CASRSRGWNTEAFF.

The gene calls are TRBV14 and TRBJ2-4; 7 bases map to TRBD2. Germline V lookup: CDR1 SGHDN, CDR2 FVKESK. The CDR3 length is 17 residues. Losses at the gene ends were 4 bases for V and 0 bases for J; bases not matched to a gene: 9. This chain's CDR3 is CASSPLKVAGAKNIQYF. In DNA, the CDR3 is TGTGCCAGCAGCCCCCTCAAGGTAGCGGGAGCCAAAAACATTCAGTACTTC. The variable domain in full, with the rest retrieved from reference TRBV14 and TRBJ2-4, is EAGVTQFPSHSVIEKGQTVTLRCDPISGHDNLYWYRRVMGKEIKFLLHFVKESKQDESGMPNNRFLAERTGGTYSTLKVQPAELEDSGVYFCASSPLKVAGAKNIQYFGAGTRLSVL.

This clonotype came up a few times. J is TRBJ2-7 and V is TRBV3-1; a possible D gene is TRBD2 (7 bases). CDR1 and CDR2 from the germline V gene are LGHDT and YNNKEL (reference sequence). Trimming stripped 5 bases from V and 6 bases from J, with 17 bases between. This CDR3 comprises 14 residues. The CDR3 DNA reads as TGTGCCAGCAGCGCCCATAAGGGGGGGATCGAGCAGTACTTC. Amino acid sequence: CASSAHKGGIEQYF.

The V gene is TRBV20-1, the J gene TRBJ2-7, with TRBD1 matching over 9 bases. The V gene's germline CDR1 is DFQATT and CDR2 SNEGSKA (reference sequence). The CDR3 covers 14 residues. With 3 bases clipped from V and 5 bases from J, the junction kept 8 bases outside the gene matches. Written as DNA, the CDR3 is TGCAGTGCTAGCCCCGGGACAGGGTGGAACGAGCAGTACTTC. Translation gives CSASPGTGWNEQYF.

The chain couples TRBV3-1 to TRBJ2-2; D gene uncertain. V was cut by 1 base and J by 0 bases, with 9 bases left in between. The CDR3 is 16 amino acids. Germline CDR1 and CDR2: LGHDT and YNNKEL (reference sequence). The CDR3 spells CASSQVYGANTGELFF. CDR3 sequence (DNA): TGTGCCAGCAGCCAAGTGTACGGTGCGAACACCGGGGAGCTGTTTTTT.

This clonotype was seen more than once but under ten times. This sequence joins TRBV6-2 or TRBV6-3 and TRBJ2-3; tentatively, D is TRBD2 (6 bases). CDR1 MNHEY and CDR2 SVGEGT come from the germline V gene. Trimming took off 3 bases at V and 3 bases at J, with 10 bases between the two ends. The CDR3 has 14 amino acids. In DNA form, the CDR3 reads TGTGCCAGCAGTTATTTACTAGCAACAGATACGCAGTATTTT. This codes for CASSYLLATDTQYF.

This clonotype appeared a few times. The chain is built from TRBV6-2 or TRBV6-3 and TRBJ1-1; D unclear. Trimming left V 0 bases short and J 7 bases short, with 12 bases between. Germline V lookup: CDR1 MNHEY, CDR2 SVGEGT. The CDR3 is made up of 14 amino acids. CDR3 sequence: CASSYSTLGSEAFF. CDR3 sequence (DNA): TGTGCCAGCAGTTACTCGACCCTAGGCAGTGAAGCTTTCTTT.

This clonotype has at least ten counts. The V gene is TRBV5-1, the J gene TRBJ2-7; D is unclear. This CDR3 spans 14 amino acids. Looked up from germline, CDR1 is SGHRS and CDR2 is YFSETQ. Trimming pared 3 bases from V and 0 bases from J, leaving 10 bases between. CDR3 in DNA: TGCGCCAGCAGCTCCGACGCACACTCCTACGAGCAGTACTTC. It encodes CASSSDAHSYEQYF. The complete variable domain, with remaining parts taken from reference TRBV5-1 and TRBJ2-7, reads KAGVTQTPRYLIKTRGQQVTLSCSPISGHRSVSWYQQTPGQGLQFLFEYFSETQRNKGNFPGRFSGRQFSNSRSEMNVSTLELGDSALYLCASSSDAHSYEQYFGPGTRLTVT.

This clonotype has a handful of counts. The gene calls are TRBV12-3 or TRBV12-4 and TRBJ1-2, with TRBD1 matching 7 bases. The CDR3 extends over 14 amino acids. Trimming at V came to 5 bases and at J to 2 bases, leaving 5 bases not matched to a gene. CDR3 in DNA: TGTGCCAGCAGTGCAGAACAGGGGAACTATGGCTACACCTTC. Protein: CASSAEQGNYGYTF.

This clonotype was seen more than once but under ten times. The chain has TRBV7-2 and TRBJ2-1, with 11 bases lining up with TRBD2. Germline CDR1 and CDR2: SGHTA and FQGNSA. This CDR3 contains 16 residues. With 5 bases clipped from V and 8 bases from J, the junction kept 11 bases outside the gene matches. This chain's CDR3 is CASSRRTSGWSDEQFF. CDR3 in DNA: TGTGCCAGCAGCAGAAGGACTAGCGGGTGGAGCGATGAGCAGTTCTTC.

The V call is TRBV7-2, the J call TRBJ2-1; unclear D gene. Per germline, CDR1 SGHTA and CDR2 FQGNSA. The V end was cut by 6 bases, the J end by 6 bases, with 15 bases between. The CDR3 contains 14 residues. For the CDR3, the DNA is TGTGCCAGCAGATATCATCTAGGGCCCAATGAGCAGTTCTTC. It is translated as CASRYHLGPNEQFF.

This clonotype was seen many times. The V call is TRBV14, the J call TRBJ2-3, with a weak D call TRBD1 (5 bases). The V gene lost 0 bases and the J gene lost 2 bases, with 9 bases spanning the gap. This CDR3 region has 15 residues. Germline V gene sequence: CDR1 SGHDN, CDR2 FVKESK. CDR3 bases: TGTGCCAGCAGCCAAGACAGGACATTCACAGATACGCAGTATTTT. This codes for CASSQDRTFTDTQYF.

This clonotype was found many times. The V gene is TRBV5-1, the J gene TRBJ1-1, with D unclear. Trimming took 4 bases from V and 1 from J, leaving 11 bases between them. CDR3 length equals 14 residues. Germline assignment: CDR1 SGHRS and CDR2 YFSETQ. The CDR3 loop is CASSRLGENTEAFF. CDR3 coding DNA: TGCGCCAGCAGCCGCCTTGGAGAGAACACTGAAGCTTTCTTT.

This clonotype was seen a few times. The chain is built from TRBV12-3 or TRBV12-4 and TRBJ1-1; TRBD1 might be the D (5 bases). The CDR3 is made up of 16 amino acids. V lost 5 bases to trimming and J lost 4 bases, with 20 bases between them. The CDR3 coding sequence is TGTGCCAGCAGTCCCCGCCAGGGTGATTATGGCACTGAAGCTTTCTTT. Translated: CASSPRQGDYGTEAFF.

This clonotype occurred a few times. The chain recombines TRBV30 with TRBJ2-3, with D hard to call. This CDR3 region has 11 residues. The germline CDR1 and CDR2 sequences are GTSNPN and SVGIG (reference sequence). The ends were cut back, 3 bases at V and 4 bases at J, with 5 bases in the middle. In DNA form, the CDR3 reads TGTGCCTGGAGAAAGGCAGATACGCAGTATTTT. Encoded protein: CAWRKADTQYF.

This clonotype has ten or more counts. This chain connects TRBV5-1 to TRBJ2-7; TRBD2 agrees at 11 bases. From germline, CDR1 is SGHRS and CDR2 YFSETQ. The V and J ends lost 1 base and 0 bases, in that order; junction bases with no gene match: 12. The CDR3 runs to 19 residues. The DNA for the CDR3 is TGCGCCAGCAGCTTGTCGACCCGACTAGCGGGATCTATCTCCTACGAGCAGTACTTC. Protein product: CASSLSTRLAGSISYEQYF.